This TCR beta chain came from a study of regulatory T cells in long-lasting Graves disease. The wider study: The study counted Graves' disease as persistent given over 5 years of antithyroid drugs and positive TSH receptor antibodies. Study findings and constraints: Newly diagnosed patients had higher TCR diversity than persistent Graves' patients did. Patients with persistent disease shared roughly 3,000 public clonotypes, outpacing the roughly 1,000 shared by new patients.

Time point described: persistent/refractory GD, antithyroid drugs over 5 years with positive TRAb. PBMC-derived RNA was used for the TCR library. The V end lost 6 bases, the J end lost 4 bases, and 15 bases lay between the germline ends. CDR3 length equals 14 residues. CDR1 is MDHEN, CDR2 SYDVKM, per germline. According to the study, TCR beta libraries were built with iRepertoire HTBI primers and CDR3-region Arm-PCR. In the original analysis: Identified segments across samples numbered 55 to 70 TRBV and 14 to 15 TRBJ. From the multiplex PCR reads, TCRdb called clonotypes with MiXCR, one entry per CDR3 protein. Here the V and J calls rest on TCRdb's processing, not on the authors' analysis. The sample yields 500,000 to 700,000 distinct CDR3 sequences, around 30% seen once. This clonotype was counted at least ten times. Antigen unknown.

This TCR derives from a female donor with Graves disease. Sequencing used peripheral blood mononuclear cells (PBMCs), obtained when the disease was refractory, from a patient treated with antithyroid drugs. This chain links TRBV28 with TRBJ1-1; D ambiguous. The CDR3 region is CASSGGEWGTEAFF. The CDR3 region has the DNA TGTGCCAGCAGCGGCGGAGAATGGGGCACTGAAGCTTTCTTT.